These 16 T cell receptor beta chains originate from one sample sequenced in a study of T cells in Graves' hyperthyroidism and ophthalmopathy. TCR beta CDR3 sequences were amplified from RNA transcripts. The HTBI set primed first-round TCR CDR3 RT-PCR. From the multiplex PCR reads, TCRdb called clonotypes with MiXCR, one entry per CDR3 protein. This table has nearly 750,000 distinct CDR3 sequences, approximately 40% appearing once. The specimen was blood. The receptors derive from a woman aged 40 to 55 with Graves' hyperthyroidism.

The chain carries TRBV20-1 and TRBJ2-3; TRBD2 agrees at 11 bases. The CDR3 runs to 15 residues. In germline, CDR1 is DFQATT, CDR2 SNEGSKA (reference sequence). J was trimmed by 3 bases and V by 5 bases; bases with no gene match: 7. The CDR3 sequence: CSAWVAGGRTDTQYF. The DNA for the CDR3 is TGCAGTGCTTGGGTAGCGGGGGGGAGGACAGATACGCAGTATTTT.

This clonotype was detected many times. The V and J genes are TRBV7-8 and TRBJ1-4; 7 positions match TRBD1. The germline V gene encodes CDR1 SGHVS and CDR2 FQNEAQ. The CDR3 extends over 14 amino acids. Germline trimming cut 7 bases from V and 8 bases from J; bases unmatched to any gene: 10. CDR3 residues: CASTWNRGNEKLFF. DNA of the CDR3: TGTGCCAGCACCTGGAACAGGGGTAACGAAAAACTGTTTTTT.

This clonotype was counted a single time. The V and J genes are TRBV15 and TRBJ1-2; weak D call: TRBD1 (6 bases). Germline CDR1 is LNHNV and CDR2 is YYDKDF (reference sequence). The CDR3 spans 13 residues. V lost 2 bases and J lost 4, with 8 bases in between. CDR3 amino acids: CATSRQGIYGYTF. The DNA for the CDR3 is TGTGCCACCAGCAGACAGGGGATCTATGGCTACACCTTC.

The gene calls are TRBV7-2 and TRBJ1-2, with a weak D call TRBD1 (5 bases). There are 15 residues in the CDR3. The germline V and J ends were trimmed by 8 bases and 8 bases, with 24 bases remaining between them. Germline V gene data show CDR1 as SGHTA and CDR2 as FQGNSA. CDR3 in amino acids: CASSRDAEEGRGYTF. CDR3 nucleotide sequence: TGTGCCAGCTCACGGGACGCCGAGGAGGGCAGGGGCTACACCTTC.

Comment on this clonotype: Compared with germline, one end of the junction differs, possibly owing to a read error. Here the CDR3 reads CASYPAGMAEAFF. In nucleotides, the CDR3 is TGTGCCAGCTACCCGGCAGGGATGGCTGAAGCCTTCTTT. The chain has TRBV6-6 and TRBJ1-1; weak D call: TRBD1 (5 bases). CDR1 and CDR2 from the germline V gene are MNHNY and SVGAGI (reference sequence). The CDR3 is 13 amino acids.

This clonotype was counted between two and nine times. The CDR3 DNA sequence: TGTGCCAGCAGCCGCTACCGGGGGACAGAGCCACGGACTGAAGCTTTCTTT. It yields the protein CASSRYRGTEPRTEAFF. This rearrangement joins TRBV7-8 to TRBJ1-1; 7 bases align to TRBD1. The CDR3 is 17 residues long. Germline loops: CDR1 SGHVS, CDR2 FQNEAQ. With 5 bases clipped from V and 5 bases from J, the junction kept 17 bases outside the gene matches.

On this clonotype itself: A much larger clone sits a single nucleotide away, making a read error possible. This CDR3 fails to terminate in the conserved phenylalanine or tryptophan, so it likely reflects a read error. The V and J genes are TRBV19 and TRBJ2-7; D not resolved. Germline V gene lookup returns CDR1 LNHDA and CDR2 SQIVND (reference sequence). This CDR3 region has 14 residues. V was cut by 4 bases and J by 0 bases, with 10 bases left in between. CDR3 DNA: TGTGCCAGTAGTAGGGCAGGCAACTCCTACGAGCAGTACCTC. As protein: CASSRAGNSYEQYL.

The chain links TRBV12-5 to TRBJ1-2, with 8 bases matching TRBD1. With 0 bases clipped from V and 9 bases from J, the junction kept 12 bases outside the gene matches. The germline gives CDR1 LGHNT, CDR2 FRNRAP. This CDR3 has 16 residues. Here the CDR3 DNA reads TGTGCTAGTGGTTTGGTACCCGTGACAGGGGAACGAAGCTACACCTTC. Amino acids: CASGLVPVTGERSYTF.

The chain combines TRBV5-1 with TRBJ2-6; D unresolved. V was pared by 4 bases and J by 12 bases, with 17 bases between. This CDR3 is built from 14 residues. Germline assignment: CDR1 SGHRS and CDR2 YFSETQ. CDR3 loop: CASSQRAQAVVLTF. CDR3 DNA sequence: TGCGCCAGCAGCCAACGGGCCCAAGCTGTCGTCCTGACTTTC.

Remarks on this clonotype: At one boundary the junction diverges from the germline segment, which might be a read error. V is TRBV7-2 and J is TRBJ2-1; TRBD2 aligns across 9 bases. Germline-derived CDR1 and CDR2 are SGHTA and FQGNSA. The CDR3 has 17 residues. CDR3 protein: CASSLAGVGIGWGEQFF. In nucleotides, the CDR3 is TGTGCCAGCAGTTTAGCGGGAGTGGGCATAGGATGGGGTGAGCAGTTCTTC. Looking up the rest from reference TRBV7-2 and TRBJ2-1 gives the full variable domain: GAGVSQSPSNKVTEKGKDVELRCDPISGHTALYWYRQSLGQGLEFLIYFQGNSAPDKSGLPSDRFSAERTGGSVSTLTIQRTQQEDSAVYLCASSLAGVGIGWGEQFFGPGTRLTVL.

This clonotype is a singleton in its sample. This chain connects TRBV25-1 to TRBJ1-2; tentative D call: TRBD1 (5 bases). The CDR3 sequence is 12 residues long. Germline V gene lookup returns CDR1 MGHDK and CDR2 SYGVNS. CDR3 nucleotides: TGTGCTAACCCAGGGTACGACTATGGCTACACCTTC. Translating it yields CANPGYDYGYTF.

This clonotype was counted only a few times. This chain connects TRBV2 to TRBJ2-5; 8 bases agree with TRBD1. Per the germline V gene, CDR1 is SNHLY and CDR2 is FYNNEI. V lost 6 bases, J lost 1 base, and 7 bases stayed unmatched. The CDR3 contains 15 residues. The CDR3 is CASRRRGQGQETQYF. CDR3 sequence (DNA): TGTGCCAGCAGGCGTCGAGGACAGGGCCAAGAGACCCAGTACTTC.

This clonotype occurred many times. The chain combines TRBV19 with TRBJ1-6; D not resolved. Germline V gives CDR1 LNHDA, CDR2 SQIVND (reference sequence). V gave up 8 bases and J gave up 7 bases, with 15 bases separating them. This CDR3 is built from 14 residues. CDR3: CASGRGQQNSPLHF. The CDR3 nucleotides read TGTGCCAGTGGTCGTGGGCAGCAGAATTCACCCCTCCACTTT.

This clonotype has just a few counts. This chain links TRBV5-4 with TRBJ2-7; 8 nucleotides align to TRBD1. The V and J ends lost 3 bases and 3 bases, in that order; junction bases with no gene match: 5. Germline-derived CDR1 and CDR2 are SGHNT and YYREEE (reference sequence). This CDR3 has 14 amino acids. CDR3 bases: TGTGCCAGCAGCTGGTCAGGGGGCAACTACGAGCAGTACTTC. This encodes CASSWSGGNYEQYF.

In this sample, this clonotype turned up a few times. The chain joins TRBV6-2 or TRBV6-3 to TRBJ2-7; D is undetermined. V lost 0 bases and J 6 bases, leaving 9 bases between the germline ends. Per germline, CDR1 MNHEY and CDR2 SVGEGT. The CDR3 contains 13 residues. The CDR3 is CASSYSGQVEQYF. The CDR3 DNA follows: TGTGCCAGCAGTTACTCTGGGCAGGTCGAGCAGTACTTC.

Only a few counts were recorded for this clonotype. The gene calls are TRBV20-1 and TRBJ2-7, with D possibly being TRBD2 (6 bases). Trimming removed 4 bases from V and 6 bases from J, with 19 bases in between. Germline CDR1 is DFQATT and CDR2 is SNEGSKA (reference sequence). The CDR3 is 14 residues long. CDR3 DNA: TGCAGTGCTACATCTACGGGAGTATTCTCCGAGCAGTACTTC. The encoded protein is CSATSTGVFSEQYF.